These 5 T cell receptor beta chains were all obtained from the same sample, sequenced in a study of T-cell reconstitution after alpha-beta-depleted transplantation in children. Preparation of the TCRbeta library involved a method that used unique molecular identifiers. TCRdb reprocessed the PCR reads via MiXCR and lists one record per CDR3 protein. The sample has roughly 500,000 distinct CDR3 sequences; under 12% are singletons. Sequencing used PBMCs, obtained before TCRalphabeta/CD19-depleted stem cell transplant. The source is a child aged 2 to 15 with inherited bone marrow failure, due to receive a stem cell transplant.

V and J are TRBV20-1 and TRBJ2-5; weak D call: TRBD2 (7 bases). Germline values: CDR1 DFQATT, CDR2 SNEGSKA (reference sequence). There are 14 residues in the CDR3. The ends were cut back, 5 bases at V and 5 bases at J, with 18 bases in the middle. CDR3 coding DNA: TGCAGTGCTCTAGGGGGGGCCCCGCTGGAGACCCAGTACTTC. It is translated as CSALGGAPLETQYF.

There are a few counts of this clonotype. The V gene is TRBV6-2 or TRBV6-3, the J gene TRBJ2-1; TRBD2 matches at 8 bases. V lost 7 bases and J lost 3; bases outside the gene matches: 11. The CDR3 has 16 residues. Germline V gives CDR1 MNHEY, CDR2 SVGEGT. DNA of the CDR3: TGTGCCAGCAACCTAAGACTAGCGAGTTTCTACAATGAGCAGTTCTTC. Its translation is CASNLRLASFYNEQFF.

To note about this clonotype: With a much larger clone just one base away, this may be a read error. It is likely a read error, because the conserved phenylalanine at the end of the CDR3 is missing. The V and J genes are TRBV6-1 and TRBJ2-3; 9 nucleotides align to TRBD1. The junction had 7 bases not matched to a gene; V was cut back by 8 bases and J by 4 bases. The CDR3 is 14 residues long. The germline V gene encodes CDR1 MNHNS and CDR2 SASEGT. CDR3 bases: TGTGCCAGCGGCCCCACAGGGGGCGCAGATACGCAGTATTAT. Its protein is CASGPTGGADTQYY.

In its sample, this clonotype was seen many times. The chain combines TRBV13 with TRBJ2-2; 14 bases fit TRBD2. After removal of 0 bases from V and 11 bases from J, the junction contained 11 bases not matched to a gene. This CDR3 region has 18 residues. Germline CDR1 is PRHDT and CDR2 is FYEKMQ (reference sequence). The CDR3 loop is CASSLGLRLAGGTVELFF. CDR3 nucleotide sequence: TGTGCCAGCAGCTTAGGCCTCCGACTAGCGGGAGGGACGGTAGAGCTGTTTTTT.

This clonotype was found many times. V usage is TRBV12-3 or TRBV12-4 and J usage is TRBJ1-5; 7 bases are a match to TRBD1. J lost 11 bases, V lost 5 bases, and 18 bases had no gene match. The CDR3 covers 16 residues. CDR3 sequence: CASSPHLTGFQKTQHF. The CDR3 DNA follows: TGTGCCAGCAGTCCTCATCTGACAGGGTTCCAAAAGACCCAGCATTTT.